Below, 13 T cell receptor beta chains from the same sample are listed, as sequenced in a study of metastatic and nonmetastatic thyroid tumors. Each patient came to thyroid surgery without any prior treatment (of any kind). TCRdb reanalyzed the PCR reads with MiXCR. This table holds more than 10,000 clones, 28% found once. Sequenced: tumor tissue. Every receptor here comes from a female donor with papillary thyroid cancer or a benign thyroid nodule (not recorded which). Some clones in this sample may be carry-over from other donors' samples.

V usage is TRBV18 and J usage is TRBJ1-6, with TRBD1 as a possible D gene (6 bases). Trimming shortened V by 4 bases and J by 6 bases, and 10 bases separated the two germline ends. Germline V CDR1 and CDR2: KGHSH, LQKENI. The CDR3 runs 14 residues. This CDR3 reads CASSLQGGNSPLHF. CDR3 nucleotide sequence: TGTGCCAGCTCACTACAGGGAGGTAATTCACCCCTCCACTTT.

This clone was recorded a few times. The chain combines TRBV20-1 with TRBJ2-7, with 10 bases lining up with TRBD1. Losses at the gene ends were 3 bases for V and 1 base for J; bases not matched to a gene: 3. Germline V gene lookup returns CDR1 DFQATT and CDR2 SNEGSKA (reference sequence). The CDR3 is 14 amino acids. The CDR3 bases are TGCAGTGCTAGGGACAGGGGGTTGTCCTACGAGCAGTACTTC. This translates into CSARDRGLSYEQYF.

The chain recombines TRBV30 with TRBJ1-2; TRBD1 agrees at 7 bases. The ends lost 0 bases at V and 4 bases at J; junction bases unmatched: 8. The CDR3 is made up of 15 amino acids. The germline V gene encodes CDR1 GTSNPN and CDR2 SVGIG (reference sequence). CDR3 protein: CAWSVPGGSSYGYTF. In nucleotides, the CDR3 is TGTGCCTGGAGTGTACCAGGGGGGTCGTCCTATGGCTACACCTTC. Using reference TRBV30 and TRBJ1-2 for the parts outside the CDR3, the full variable domain is SQTIHQWPATLVQPVGSPLSLECTVEGTSNPNLYWYRQAAGRGLQLLFYSVGIGQISSEVPQNLSASRPQDRQFILSSKKLLLSDSGFYLCAWSVPGGSSYGYTFGSGTRLTVV.

This clone was found many times. The chain links TRBV20-1 to TRBJ1-6; 7 positions match TRBD1. The CDR3 is 16 residues long. The ends lost 5 bases at V and 0 bases at J; junction bases unmatched: 7. Germline assignment: CDR1 DFQATT and CDR2 SNEGSKA (reference sequence). The CDR3 sequence is CSAVTGTYSYNSPLHF. CDR3 bases: TGCAGTGCTGTGACAGGGACGTACTCCTATAATTCACCCCTCCACTTT.

About this clone itself: A read error may account for a junction end that differs from germline. V is TRBV7-3 and J is TRBJ2-5; 14 bases match TRBD2. Germline V CDR1 and CDR2: SGHTA, FQGTGA. This CDR3 contains 15 residues. The DNA of the CDR3 is TGTGCCATCAGCTACGGGACTAGCGGGAGAGATACCCAGTACTTC. This gives the protein CAISYGTSGRDTQYF.

The chain combines TRBV27 with TRBJ1-4; D uncertain. This CDR3 has 13 amino acids. The V gene lost 8 bases and the J gene lost 7 bases, with 14 bases spanning the gap. Germline CDR1 is MNHEY and CDR2 is SMNVEV (reference sequence). In DNA form, the CDR3 reads TGTGCCAGCGTTGAGACGGTATCTGAAAAACTGTTTTTT. It codes for CASVETVSEKLFF.

This clone was counted at least ten times. V gene TRBV24-1 combines with J gene TRBJ2-2; no clear D gene. This CDR3 is 14 amino acids long. CDR1 and CDR2 from the germline V gene are KGHDR and SFDVKD. The ends were cut back, 4 bases at V and 3 bases at J, with 8 bases in the middle. The CDR3: CATSDEPDTGELFF. The CDR3 DNA follows: TGTGCCACCAGTGACGAGCCCGACACCGGGGAGCTGTTTTTT.

The chain is built from TRBV25-1 and TRBJ2-7, with D maybe TRBD1 (5 bases). V gave up 4 bases and J gave up 3 bases, with 7 bases separating them. The CDR3 totals 12 residues. Germline V gives CDR1 MGHDK, CDR2 SYGVNS. CDR3: CASSGQFYEQYF. DNA for the CDR3: TGTGCCAGCAGTGGACAGTTCTACGAGCAGTACTTC.

About this clone itself: An end of the junction does not agree with germline; a read error may underlie this. The V gene is TRBV6-1, the J gene TRBJ1-2; perhaps TRBD1 as D (6 bases). From germline, CDR1 is MNHNS and CDR2 SASEGT. The CDR3 is 14 amino acids. The CDR3 DNA reads TGTGCCAGCAGACGTTGCACAGGGCTCTATAGCTACACATTC. As protein: CASRRCTGLYSYTF.

The rearrangement uses TRBV20-1 and TRBJ1-3; D might be TRBD1 (5 bases). V was clipped by 3 bases and J by 5 bases, with 11 bases between them. Germline assignment: CDR1 DFQATT and CDR2 SNEGSKA (reference sequence). This CDR3 spans 13 amino acids. CDR3 protein: CSASKTDRNTIYF. The CDR3, as DNA: TGCAGTGCTAGTAAGACAGATAGAAACACCATATATTTT.

In this sample, this clone turned up many times. The V and J genes are TRBV27 and TRBJ2-6; TRBD1 agrees at 10 bases. Germline-derived CDR1 and CDR2 are MNHEY and SMNVEV (reference sequence). Germline trimming cut 10 bases from V and 2 bases from J; bases unmatched to any gene: 11. The CDR3 has 17 amino acids. The CDR3 nucleotides read TGTGCCACCTCACCGGGACAGGGGAAGACTGGGGCCAACGTCCTGACTTTC. Amino acids: CATSPGQGKTGANVLTF.

CDR3 coding DNA: TGTGCCAGCAGTGCGGGACAGTATAATTCACCCCTCCACTTT. This sequence encodes CASSAGQYNSPLHF. The chain uses TRBV6-1 and TRBJ1-6; 7 bases are shared with TRBD1. In germline, CDR1 is MNHNS, CDR2 SASEGT. This CDR3 spans 14 amino acids. V was pared by 4 bases and J by 4 bases, with 1 base of the junction left unmatched.

The genes are TRBV11-1 and TRBJ2-1; 9 bases agree with TRBD1. This CDR3 has 18 residues. Germline V gives CDR1 SGHAT, CDR2 FQDESV (reference sequence). The V and J ends lost 3 bases and 6 bases, in that order; junction bases with no gene match: 15. CDR3 bases: TGTGCCAGCAGCTTGTCGGACAGGGGTATTACTACGAGCAATGAGCAGTTCTTC. Translating it yields CASSLSDRGITTSNEQFF.